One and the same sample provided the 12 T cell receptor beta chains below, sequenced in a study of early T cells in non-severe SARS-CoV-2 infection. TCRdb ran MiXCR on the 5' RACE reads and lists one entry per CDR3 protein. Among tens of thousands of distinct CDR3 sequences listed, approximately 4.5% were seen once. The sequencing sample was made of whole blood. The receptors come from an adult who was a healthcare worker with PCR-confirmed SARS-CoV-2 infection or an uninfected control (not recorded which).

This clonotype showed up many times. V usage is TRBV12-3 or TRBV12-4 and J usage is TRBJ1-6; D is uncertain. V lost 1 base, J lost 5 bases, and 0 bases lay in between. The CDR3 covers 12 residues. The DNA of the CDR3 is TGTGCCAGCAGTTTAGATAATTCACCCCTCCACTTT. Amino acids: CASSLDNSPLHF.

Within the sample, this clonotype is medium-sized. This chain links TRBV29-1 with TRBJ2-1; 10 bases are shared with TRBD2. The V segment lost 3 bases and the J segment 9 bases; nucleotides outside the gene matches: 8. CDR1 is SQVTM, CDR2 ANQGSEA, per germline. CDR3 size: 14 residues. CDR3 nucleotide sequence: TGCAGCGTTGAGTCGAGCGGGAGGGCCGTTGAGCAGTTCTTC. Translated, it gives CSVESSGRAVEQFF.

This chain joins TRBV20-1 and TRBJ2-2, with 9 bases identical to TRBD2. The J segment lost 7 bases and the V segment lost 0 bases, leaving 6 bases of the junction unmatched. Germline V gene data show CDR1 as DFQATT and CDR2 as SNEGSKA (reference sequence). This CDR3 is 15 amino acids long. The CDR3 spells CSARDSGSSVGELFF. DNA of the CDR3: TGCAGTGCTAGAGATAGCGGGAGTTCCGTCGGGGAGCTGTTTTTT.

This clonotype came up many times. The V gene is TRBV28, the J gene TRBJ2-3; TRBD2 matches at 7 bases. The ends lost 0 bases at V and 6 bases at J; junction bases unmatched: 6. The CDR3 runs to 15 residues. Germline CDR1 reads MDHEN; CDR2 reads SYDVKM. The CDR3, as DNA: TGTGCCAGCAGTTTATGGTCGGGAGGAGTGGATACGCAGTATTTT. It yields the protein CASSLWSGGVDTQYF.

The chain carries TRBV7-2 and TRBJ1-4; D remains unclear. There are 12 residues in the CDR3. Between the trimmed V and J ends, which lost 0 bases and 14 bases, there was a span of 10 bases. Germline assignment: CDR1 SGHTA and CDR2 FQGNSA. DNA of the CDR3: TGTGCCAGCAGCTTAGCGCTCGGGCCCCTGTTTTTT. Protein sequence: CASSLALGPLFF.

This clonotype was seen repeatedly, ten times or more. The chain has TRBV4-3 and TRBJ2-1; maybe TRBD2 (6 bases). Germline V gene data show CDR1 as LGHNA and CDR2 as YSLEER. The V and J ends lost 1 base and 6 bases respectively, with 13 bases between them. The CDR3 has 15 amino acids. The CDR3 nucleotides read TGCGCCAGCAGCCAAGGGAGTGGAGGGGTCAATGAGCAGTTCTTC. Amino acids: CASSQGSGGVNEQFF.

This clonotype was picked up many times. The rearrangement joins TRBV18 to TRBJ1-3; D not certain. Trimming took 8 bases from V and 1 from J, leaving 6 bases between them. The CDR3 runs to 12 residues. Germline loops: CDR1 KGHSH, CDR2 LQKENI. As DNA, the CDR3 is TGTGCCAGCCTTGGATCTGGAAACACCATATATTTT. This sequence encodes CASLGSGNTIYF.

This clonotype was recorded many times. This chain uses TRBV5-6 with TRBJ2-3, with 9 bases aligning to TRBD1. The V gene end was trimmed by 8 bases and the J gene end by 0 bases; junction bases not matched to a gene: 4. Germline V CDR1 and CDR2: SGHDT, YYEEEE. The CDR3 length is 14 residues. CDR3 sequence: CASFDRGSTDTQYF. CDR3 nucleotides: TGTGCCAGTTTCGACAGGGGGAGCACAGATACGCAGTATTTT.

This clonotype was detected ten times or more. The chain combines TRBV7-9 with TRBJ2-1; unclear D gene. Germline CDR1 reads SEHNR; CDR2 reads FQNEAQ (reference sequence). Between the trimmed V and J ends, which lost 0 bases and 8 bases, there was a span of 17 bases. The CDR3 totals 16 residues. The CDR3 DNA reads TGTGCCAGCAGCTTAGCCTTGACAAGAGTACAAGATGAGCAGTTCTTC. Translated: CASSLALTRVQDEQFF. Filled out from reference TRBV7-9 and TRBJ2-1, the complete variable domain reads DTGVSQNPRHKITKRGQNVTFRCDPISEHNRLYWYRQTLGQGPEFLTYFQNEAQLEKSRLLSDRFSAERPKGSFSTLEIQRTEQGDSAMYLCASSLALTRVQDEQFFGPGTRLTVL.

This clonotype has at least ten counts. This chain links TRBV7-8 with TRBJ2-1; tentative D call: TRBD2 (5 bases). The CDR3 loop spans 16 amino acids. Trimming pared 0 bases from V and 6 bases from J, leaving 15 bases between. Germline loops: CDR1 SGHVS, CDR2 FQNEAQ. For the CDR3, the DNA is TGTGCCAGCAGCTTAGCGATGAGTCGGGGTATCAATGAGCAGTTCTTC. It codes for CASSLAMSRGINEQFF.

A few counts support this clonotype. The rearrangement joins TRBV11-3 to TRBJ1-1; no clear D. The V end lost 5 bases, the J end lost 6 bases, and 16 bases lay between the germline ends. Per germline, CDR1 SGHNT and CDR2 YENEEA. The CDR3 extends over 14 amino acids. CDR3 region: CASSEGRERAEAFF. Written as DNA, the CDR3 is TGTGCCAGCAGCGAAGGACGGGAAAGGGCTGAAGCTTTCTTT.

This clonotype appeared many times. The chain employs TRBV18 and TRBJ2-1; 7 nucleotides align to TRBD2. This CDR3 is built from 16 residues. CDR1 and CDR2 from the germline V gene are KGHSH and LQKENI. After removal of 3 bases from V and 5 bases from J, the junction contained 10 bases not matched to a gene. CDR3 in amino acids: CASSPPTGTTNNEQFF. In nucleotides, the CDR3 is TGTGCCAGCTCACCGCCAACCGGGACTACCAACAATGAGCAGTTCTTC. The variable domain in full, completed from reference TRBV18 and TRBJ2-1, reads NAGVMQNPRHLVRRRGQEARLRCSPMKGHSHVYWYRQLPEEGLKFMVYLQKENIIDESGMPKERFSAEFPKEGPSILRIQQVVRGDSAAYFCASSPPTGTTNNEQFFGPGTRLTVL.